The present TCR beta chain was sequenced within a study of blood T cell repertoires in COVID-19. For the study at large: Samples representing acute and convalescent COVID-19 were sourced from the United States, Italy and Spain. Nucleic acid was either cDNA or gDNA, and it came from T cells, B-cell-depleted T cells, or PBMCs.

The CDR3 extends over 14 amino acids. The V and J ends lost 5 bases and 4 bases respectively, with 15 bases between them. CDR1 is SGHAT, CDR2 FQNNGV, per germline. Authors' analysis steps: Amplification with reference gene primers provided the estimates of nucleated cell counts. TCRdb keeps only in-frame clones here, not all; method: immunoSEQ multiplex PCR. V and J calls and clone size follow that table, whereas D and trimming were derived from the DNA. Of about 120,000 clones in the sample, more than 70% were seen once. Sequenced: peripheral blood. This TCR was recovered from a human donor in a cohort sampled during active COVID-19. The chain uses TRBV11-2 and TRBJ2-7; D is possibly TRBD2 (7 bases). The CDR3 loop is CASSPGGRGYEQYF. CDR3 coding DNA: TGTGCCAGCAGCCCCGGGGGGCGGGGTTACGAGCAGTACTTC.